This T cell receptor beta chain is drawn from a study of long-term antiretroviral therapy in people with HIV. The assay used was immunoSEQ (version v3.0), run at survey level. In sequencing, about 40,000-50,000 T-cell genomes per sample were targeted. The data were produced by immunoSEQ multiplex PCR, yet TCRdb's version contains in-frame clones alone and is incomplete. This sample has approximately 12,000 clones, with 75% to 85% found just once. Trimming shortened V by 1 base and J by 2 bases, and 9 bases separated the two germline ends. Germline V gene lookup returns CDR1 SGDLS and CDR2 YYNGEE. The CDR3 totals 15 residues.

This clonotype was sampled from a man aged 40-49 years with HIV. The sample was unsorted PBMCs, taken 3.4 years after starting antiretroviral therapy. V and J are TRBV9 and TRBJ2-2, with D possibly being TRBD1 (5 bases). The CDR3 coding sequence is TGTGCCAGCAGCGTAATACAGGATAACACCGGGGAGCTGTTTTTT. Its translation is CASSVIQDNTGELFF. The complete variable domain, with remaining parts taken from reference TRBV9 and TRBJ2-2, reads DSGVTQTPKHLITATGQRVTLRCSPRSGDLSVYWYQQSLDQGLQFLIQYYNGEERAKGNILERFSAQQFPDLHSELNLSSLELGDSALYFCASSVIQDNTGELFFGEGSRLTVL.